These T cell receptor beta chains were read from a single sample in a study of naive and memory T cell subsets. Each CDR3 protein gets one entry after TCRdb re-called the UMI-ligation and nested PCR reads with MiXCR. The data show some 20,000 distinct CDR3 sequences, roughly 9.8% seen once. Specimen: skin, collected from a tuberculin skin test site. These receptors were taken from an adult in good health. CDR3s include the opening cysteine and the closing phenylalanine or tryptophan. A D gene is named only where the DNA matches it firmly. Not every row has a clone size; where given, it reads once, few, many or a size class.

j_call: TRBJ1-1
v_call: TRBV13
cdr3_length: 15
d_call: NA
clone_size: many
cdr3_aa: CASSLGGARPTEAFF
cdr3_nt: TGTGCCAGCAGCTTAGGCGGAGCCAGACCCACTGAAGCTTTCTTT

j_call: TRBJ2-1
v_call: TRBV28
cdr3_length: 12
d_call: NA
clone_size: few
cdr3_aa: CASSPPGGEQFF
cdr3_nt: TGTGCCAGCAGTCCTCCCGGGGGTGAGCAGTTCTTC

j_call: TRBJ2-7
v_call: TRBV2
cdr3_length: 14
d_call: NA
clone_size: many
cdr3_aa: CASRGPTAPYEQYF
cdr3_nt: TGTGCCAGCAGGGGCCCCACGGCCCCCTACGAGCAGTACTTC

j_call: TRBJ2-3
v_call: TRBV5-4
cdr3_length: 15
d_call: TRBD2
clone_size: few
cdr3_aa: CASSLAGRGTDTQYF
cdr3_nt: TGTGCCAGCAGCTTGGCCGGGAGGGGCACAGATACGCAGTATTTT

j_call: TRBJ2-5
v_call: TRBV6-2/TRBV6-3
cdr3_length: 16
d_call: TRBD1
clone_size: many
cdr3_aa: CASSSGTGLRQETQYF
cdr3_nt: TGTGCCAGCAGTTCCGGGACAGGGTTAAGGCAAGAGACCCAGTACTTC

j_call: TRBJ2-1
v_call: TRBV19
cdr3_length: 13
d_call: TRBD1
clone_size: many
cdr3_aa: CASSGQGIHEQFF
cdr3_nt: TGTGCCAGTAGTGGACAGGGGATCCATGAGCAGTTCTTC

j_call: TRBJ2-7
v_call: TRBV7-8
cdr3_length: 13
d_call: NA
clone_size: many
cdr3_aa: CASSLARDGKQYF
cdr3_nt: TGTGCCAGCAGCTTAGCGAGGGACGGAAAGCAGTACTTC

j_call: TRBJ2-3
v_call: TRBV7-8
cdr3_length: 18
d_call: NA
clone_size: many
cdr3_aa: CASSHPGPLTANTDTQYF
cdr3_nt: TGTGCCAGCAGCCACCCGGGGCCGCTCACCGCTAACACAGATACGCAGTATTTT

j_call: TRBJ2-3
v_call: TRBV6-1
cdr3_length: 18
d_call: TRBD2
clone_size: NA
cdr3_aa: CASRVSGSGTSVTDTQYF
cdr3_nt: TGTGCCAGCAGAGTCTCGGGGTCCGGGACTAGCGTCACAGATACGCAGTATTTT

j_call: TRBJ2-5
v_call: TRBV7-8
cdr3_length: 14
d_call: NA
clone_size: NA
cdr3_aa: CASSLWGASETQYF
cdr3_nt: TGTGCCAGCAGCTTATGGGGGGCTAGTGAGACCCAGTACTTC

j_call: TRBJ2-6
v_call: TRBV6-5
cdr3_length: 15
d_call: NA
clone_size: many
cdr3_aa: CASSYGDAGANVLTF
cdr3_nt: TGTGCCAGCAGTTACGGGGACGCTGGGGCCAACGTCCTGACTTTC

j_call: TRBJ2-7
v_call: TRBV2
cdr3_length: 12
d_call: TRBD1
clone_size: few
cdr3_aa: CASTGGPFEQYF
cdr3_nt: TGTGCCAGTACAGGGGGGCCTTTTGAGCAGTACTTC

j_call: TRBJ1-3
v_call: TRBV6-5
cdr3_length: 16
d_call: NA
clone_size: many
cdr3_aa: CASSPGPGHSGNTIYF
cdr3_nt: TGTGCCAGCAGCCCCGGTCCGGGCCACTCTGGAAACACCATATATTTT

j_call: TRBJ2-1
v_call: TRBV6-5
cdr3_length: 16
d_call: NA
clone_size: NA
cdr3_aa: CASSYSTKIVSDEQFF
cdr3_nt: TGTGCCAGCAGTTACTCCACGAAAATCGTAAGCGATGAGCAGTTCTTC

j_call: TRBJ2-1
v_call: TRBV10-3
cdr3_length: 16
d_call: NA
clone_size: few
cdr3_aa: CAISTLPPREPNEQFF
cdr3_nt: TGTGCCATCAGCACCCTACCCCCCCGGGAGCCGAATGAGCAGTTCTTC

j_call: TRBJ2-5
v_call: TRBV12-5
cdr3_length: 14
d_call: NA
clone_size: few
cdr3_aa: CASGLVGPQETQYF
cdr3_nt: TGTGCTAGTGGTTTGGTAGGGCCCCAAGAGACCCAGTACTTC

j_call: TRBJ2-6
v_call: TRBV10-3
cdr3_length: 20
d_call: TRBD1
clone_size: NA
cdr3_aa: CAISAQALGWTGIGANVLTF
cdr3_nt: TGTGCCATCAGTGCCCAAGCCTTGGGGTGGACAGGGATTGGGGCCAACGTCCTGACTTTC

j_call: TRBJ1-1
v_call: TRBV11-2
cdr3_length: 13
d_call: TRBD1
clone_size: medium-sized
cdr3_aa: CASSLTGGTEAFF
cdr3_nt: TGTGCCAGCAGCTTGACAGGGGGCACTGAAGCTTTCTTT

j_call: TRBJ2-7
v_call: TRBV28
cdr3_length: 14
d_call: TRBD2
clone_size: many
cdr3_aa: CASSPLAGMYEQYF
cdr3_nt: TGTGCCAGCAGTCCCCTAGCGGGAATGTACGAGCAGTACTTC

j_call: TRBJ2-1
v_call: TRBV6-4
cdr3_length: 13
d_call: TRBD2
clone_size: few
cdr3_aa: CASSGGGANEQFF
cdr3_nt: TGTGCCAGCAGTGGCGGGGGGGCCAATGAGCAGTTCTTC

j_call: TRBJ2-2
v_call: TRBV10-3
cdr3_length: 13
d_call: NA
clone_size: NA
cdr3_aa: CAIRRSSTGELFF
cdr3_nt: TGTGCCATCAGACGGTCCAGCACCGGGGAGCTGTTTTTT

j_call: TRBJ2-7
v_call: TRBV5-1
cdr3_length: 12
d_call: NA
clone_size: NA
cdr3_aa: CASRGMLYEQYF
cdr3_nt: TGCGCCAGCAGGGGCATGCTCTACGAGCAGTACTTC

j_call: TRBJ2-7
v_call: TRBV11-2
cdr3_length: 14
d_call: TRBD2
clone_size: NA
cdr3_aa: CASSRTSTSYEQYF
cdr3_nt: TGTGCCAGCAGCCGGACTAGTACCTCCTACGAGCAGTACTTC

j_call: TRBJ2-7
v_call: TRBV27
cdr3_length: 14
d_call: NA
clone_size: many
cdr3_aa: CASSSSPTFNEQYF
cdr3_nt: TGTGCCAGCAGTTCCTCTCCGACATTTAACGAGCAGTACTTC

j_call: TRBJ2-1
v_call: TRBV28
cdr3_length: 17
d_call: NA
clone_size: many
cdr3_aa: CASKPGGLATVDNEQFF
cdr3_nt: TGTGCCAGCAAACCTGGGGGGCTGGCGACGGTAGACAATGAGCAGTTCTTC

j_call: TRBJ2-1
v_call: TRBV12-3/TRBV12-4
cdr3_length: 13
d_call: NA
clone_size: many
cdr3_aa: CASSLGGVGEQFF
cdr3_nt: TGTGCCAGCAGTTTAGGGGGGGTAGGAGAGCAGTTCTTC

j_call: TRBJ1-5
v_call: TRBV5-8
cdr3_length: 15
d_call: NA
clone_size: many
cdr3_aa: CASSLVTGHNQPQHF
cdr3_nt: TGTGCCAGCAGCTTGGTAACAGGGCACAATCAGCCCCAGCATTTT

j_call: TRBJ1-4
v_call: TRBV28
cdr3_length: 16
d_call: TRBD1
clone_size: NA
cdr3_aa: CASSFYPGQTNEKLFF
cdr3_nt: TGTGCCAGCAGTTTTTATCCGGGACAGACTAATGAAAAACTGTTTTTT

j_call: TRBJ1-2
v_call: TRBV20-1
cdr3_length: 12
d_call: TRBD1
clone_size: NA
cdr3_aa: CSATDRDYGYTF
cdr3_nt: TGCAGTGCAACCGACAGGGACTATGGCTACACCTTC

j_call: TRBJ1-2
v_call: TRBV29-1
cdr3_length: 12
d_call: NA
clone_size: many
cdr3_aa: CSVEAGNEGDTF
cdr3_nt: TGCAGCGTTGAAGCAGGGAACGAAGGCGACACCTTC

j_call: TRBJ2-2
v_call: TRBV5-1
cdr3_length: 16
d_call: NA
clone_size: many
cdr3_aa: CASSLGAELNTGELFF
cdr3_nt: TGCGCCAGCAGCTTGGGGGCAGAGCTGAACACCGGGGAGCTGTTTTTT

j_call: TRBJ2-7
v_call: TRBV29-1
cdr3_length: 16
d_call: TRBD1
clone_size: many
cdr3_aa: CSVEVEAQGAIFEQYF
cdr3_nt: TGCAGCGTTGAAGTTGAGGCGCAGGGGGCTATTTTCGAGCAGTACTTC

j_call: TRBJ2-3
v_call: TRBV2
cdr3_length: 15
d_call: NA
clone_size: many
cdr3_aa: CANAVSALSTDTQYF
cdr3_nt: TGTGCCAACGCCGTCTCTGCCCTAAGCACAGATACGCAGTATTTT

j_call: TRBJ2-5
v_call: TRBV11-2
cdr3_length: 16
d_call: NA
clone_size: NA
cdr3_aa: CASSLDGSSVTETQYF
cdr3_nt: TGTGCCAGCAGCTTAGATGGTTCTAGCGTGACGGAGACCCAGTACTTC

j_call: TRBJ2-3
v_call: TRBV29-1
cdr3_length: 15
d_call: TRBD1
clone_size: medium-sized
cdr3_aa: CSVPRGRGLADTQYF
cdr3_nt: TGCAGCGTGCCTCGAGGCAGGGGGCTCGCAGATACGCAGTATTTT

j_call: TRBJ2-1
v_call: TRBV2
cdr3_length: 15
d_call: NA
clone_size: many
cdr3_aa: CASSDDGVDYNEQFF
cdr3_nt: TGTGCCAGCAGTGACGACGGGGTCGACTACAATGAGCAGTTCTTC

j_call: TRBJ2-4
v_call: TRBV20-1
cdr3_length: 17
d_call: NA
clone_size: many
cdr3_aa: CSARVFWRELAKNIQYF
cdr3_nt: TGCAGTGCTAGAGTCTTCTGGCGTGAGCTAGCCAAAAACATTCAGTACTTC

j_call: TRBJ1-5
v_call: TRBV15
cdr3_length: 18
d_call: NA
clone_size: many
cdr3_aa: CATSRPLTESYSNQPQHF
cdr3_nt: TGTGCCACCAGCAGACCTCTGACAGAGAGCTATAGCAATCAGCCCCAGCATTTT

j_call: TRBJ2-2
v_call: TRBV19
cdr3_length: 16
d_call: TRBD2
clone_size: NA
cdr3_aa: CASKAGGGVYTGELFF
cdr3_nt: TGTGCCAGTAAGGCGGGGGGTGGGGTCTACACCGGGGAGCTGTTTTTT

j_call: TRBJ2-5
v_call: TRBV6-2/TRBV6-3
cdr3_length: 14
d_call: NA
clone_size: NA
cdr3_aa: CASTNPGGQETQYF
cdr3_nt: TGTGCCAGCACCAACCCCGGGGGCCAAGAGACCCAGTACTTC

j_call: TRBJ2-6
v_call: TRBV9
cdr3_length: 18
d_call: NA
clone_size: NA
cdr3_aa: CASSVGGQKSSGANVLTF
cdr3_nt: TGTGCCAGCAGCGTAGGCGGACAGAAGTCCTCTGGGGCCAACGTCCTGACTTTC

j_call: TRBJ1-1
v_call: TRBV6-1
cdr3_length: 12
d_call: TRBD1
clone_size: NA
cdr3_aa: CASRPTGSEAFF
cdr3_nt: TGTGCCAGCAGACCGACAGGGTCGGAAGCTTTCTTT

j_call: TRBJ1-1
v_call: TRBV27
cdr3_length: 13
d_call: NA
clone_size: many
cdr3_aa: CASSLGRNTEAFF
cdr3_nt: TGTGCCAGCAGTTTAGGGCGGAACACTGAAGCTTTCTTT

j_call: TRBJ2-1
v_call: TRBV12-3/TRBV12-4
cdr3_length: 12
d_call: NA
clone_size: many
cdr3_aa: CASSDPYNEQFF
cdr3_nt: TGTGCCAGCAGTGACCCCTACAATGAGCAGTTCTTC

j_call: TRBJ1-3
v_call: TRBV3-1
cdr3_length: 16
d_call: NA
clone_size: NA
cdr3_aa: CASSQQPVNSGNTIYF
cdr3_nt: TGTGCCAGCAGCCAACAGCCCGTGAACTCTGGAAACACCATATATTTT